The clone carrying this TCR beta chain was counted only a few times. Antigen specificity is unknown. Time point in this sample: newly diagnosed GD, antithyroid drugs for less than 3 months. RNA from PBMCs was the source of the TCR library. The CDR3 length is 18 residues. Germline-derived CDR1 and CDR2 are DFQATT and SNEGSKA (reference sequence). The V end lost 3 bases, the J end lost 4 bases, and 25 bases lay between the germline ends. These data are taken from a study of regulatory T cells in long-lasting Graves disease. Across the study: The study enrolled newly diagnosed Graves' patients on antithyroid drugs under 3 months.

Building the TCR beta libraries relied on iRepertoire HTBI primers, and CDR3 regions underwent Arm-PCR. TCRdb re-called the multiplex PCR reads through MiXCR, storing one row per CDR3 protein. The sample has fewer than 500,000 distinct CDR3 sequences, about 17% seen once; the top ten hold 10% to 15%. Study observations and caveats: Having only a small sample size may have limited accuracy.

This sample also appeared in a second study, on T cells in Graves' hyperthyroidism and ophthalmopathy. This second report adds: Graves' hyperthyroidism is called stable when ophthalmopathy does not progress within 18 months.

This sequence was found in a man aged 35-49 years with Graves disease. The chain combines TRBV20-1 with TRBJ2-1; D might be TRBD2 (6 bases). The specimen comprised peripheral blood mononuclear cells (PBMCs), sampled at new diagnosis, from a patient treated with antithyroid drugs. The CDR3: CSARGGVGWERAYNEQFF. CDR3 coding DNA: TGCAGTGCTAGGGGCGGGGTAGGATGGGAGCGGGCGTACAATGAGCAGTTCTTC.